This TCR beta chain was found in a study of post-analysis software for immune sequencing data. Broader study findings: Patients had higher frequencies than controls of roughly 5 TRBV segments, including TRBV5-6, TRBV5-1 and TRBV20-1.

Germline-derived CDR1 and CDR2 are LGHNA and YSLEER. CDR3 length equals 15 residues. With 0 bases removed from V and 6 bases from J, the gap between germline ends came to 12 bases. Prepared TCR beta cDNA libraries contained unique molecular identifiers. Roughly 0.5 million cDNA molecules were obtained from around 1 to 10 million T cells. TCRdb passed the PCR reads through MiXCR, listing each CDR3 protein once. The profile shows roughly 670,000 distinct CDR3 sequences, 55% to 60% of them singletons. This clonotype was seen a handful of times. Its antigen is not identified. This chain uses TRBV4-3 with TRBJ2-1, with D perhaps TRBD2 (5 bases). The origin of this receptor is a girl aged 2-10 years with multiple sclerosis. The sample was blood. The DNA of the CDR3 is TGCGCCAGCAGCCAAGATTTACTAGGCCGCAATGAGCAGTTCTTC. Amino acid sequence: CASSQDLLGRNEQFF.